This TCR beta chain was identified in a study of blood T cell repertoires in COVID-19. The CDR3 consists of 14 residues. Germline-derived CDR1 and CDR2 are MNHEY and SMNVEV (reference sequence). The germline V and J ends were trimmed by 5 bases and 0 bases, with 11 bases remaining between them. The data were produced by immunoSEQ multiplex PCR, yet TCRdb's version contains in-frame clones alone and is incomplete. The table records roughly 70,000 clones, roughly 77% of them present only once. V usage is TRBV27 and J usage is TRBJ2-7; weak D call: TRBD2 (5 bases). Sequencing was done on a sample of peripheral blood. This TCR was recovered from a human donor in a cohort sampled during active COVID-19. The CDR3 bases are TGTGCCAGCAGTCTCGAGGGAAGCTCCTACGAGCAGTACTTC. It specifies CASSLEGSSYEQYF.